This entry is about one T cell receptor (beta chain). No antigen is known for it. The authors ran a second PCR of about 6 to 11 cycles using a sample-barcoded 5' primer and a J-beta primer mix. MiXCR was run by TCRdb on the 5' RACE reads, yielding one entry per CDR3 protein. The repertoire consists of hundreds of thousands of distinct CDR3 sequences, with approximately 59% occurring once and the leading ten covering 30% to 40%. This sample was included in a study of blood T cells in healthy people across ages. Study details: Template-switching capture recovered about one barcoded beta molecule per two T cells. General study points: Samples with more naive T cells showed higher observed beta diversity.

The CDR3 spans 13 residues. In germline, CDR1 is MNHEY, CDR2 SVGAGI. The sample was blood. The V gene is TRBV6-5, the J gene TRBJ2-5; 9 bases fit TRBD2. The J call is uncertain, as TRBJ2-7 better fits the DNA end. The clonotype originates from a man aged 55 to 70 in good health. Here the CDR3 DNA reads TGTGCCAGCAAGAGCGGGGGGAGGTACGAGCAGTACTTC. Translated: CASKSGGRYEQYF.